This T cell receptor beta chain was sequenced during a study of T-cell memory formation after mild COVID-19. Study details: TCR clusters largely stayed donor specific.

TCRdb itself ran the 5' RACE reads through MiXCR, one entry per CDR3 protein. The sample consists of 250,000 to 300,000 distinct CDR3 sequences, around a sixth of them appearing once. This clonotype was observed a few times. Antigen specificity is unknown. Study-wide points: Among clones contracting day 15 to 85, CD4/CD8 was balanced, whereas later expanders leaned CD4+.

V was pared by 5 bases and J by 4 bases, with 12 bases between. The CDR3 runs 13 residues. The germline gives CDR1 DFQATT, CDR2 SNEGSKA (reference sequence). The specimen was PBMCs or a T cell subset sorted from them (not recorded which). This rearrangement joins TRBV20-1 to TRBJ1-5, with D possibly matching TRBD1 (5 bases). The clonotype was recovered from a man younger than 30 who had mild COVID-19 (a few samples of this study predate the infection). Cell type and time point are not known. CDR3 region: CSARREGNQPQHF. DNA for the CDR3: TGCAGTGCTCGCAGGGAGGGGAATCAGCCCCAGCATTTT.